One sample yielded the 20 T cell receptor beta chains listed below, sequenced in a study of CD8 T cells in ankylosing spondylitis. Each CDR3 protein gets one entry after TCRdb re-called the 5' RACE reads with MiXCR. This sample has about 340,000 distinct CDR3 sequences, with about 15% found just once. The sequenced sample was blood, either unsorted or a sorted T cell fraction (not recorded which). The origin of the receptors is a male donor with ankylosing spondylitis or in good health (not recorded which).

The V gene is TRBV18, the J gene TRBJ2-7, with 10 bases lining up with TRBD1. There are 15 residues in the CDR3. The germline CDR1 and CDR2 sequences are KGHSH and LQKENI. V was clipped by 2 bases and J by 6 bases; unmatched bases: 7. This chain's CDR3 is CASSPERDRGSEQYF. The CDR3 region has the DNA TGTGCCAGCTCACCAGAACGGGACAGGGGCTCCGAGCAGTACTTC. Drawing the rest from reference TRBV18 and TRBJ2-7, the complete variable domain is NAGVMQNPRHLVRRRGQEARLRCSPMKGHSHVYWYRQLPEEGLKFMVYLQKENIIDESGMPKERFSAEFPKEGPSILRIQQVVRGDSAAYFCASSPERDRGSEQYFGPGTRLTVT.

This sequence joins TRBV19 and TRBJ1-1, with 8 bases aligning to TRBD1. J gave up 5 bases and V 5 bases, and 10 bases lay outside the gene matches. Germline V gene sequence: CDR1 LNHDA, CDR2 SQIVND (reference sequence). The CDR3 contains 15 residues. The CDR3 nucleotides are TGTGCCAGTAGTTCCCTCAGGGGGCGGGGGACTGAAGCTTTCTTT. It translates to CASSSLRGRGTEAFF. Complete variable domain (other parts from reference TRBV19 and TRBJ1-1): DGGITQSPKYLFRKEGQNVTLSCEQNLNHDAMYWYRQDPGQGLRLIYYSQIVNDFQKGDIAEGYSVSREKKESFPLTVTSAQKNPTAFYLCASSSLRGRGTEAFFGQGTRLTVV.

The chain combines TRBV12-5 with TRBJ1-5, with 9 bases identical to TRBD1. The ends lost 5 bases at V and 4 bases at J; junction bases unmatched: 3. The CDR3 has 14 residues. Germline CDR1 LGHNT, CDR2 FRNRAP. The CDR3 sequence is CASGGTGMNQPQHF. The CDR3 bases are TGTGCTAGTGGTGGGACAGGGATGAATCAGCCCCAGCATTTT.

The V and J genes are TRBV18 and TRBJ2-3; D possibly uses TRBD1 or TRBD2 (5 bases each). Germline V gene sequence: CDR1 KGHSH, CDR2 LQKENI. Trimming shortened V by 6 bases and J by 5 bases, and 15 bases separated the two germline ends. CDR3 length: 14 residues. CDR3 residues: CASSPLGGGDTQYF. The CDR3 DNA reads as TGTGCCAGCTCCCCTCTTGGGGGTGGAGATACGCAGTATTTT.

The chain has TRBV27 and TRBJ1-2, with unresolved D. Germline lookup yields CDR1 MNHEY and CDR2 SMNVEV (reference sequence). This CDR3 contains 14 residues. The ends were cut back, 4 bases at V and 8 bases at J, with 17 bases in the middle. The CDR3 nucleotides are TGTGCCAGCAGTTCCTCCTGGACGGGTGCGGGCTACACCTTC. Translated, it gives CASSSSWTGAGYTF.

The V and J genes are TRBV6-1 and TRBJ2-4; D is perhaps TRBD1 (6 bases). The CDR3 covers 16 residues. Deletions cut 4 bases from V and 1 base from J, with 14 bases between. CDR1 is MNHNS, CDR2 SASEGT, per germline. CDR3 sequence: CASSAGPQGAKNIQYF. CDR3 DNA sequence: TGTGCCAGCAGTGCGGGCCCCCAGGGGGCCAAAAACATTCAGTACTTC.

This clonotype showed up many times. The chain joins TRBV6-1 to TRBJ1-2; D possibly corresponds to TRBD1 (6 bases). The CDR3 loop spans 16 amino acids. Trimming removed 4 bases from V and 2 bases from J, with 17 bases in between. Germline CDR1 reads MNHNS; CDR2 reads SASEGT. CDR3: CASSVIPGHRNYGYTF. The CDR3 coding sequence is TGTGCCAGCAGTGTTATCCCGGGACACAGGAACTATGGCTACACCTTC.

V gene TRBV4-1 combines with J gene TRBJ2-1; 8 bases match TRBD2. This CDR3 is built from 17 residues. J lost 0 bases, V lost 4 bases, and 8 bases had no gene match. CDR1 is MGHRA and CDR2 is YSYEKL in the germline V gene. In DNA, the CDR3 is TGCGCCAGCAGCCCCCGGACTAGCCGGAGCTCCTACAATGAGCAGTTCTTC. This translates into CASSPRTSRSSYNEQFF.

This clonotype was recorded a few times. The chain employs TRBV9 and TRBJ2-1, with TRBD2 identical over 8 bases. Germline-derived CDR1 and CDR2 are SGDLS and YYNGEE. V trimming: 3 bases; J trimming: 4 bases; junction bases outside the gene matches: 9. The CDR3 length is 16 residues. The CDR3 spells CASSAGAGAVYNEQFF. CDR3 nucleotide sequence: TGTGCCAGCAGCGCCGGAGCGGGAGCGGTATACAATGAGCAGTTCTTC.

This clonotype appeared a few times. The CDR3 sequence is CSAKQGARYEQYF. The DNA for the CDR3 is TGCAGTGCAAAACAGGGGGCGAGGTACGAGCAGTACTTC. The rearrangement uses TRBV20-1 and TRBJ2-7; 9 bases match TRBD1. Germline loops: CDR1 DFQATT, CDR2 SNEGSKA (reference sequence). Germline trimming cut 6 bases from V and 4 bases from J; bases unmatched to any gene: 7. The CDR3 is made up of 13 amino acids.

There are many counts of this clonotype. V gene TRBV12-3 or TRBV12-4 combines with J gene TRBJ2-5; the D call may be TRBD1 or TRBD2 (5 bases each). CDR3 size: 16 residues. V lost 6 bases, J lost 4 bases, and 21 bases lay in between. CDR3 DNA sequence: TGTGCCAGCAGCCGAACTGGGGGAGTATTTGGAGAGACCCAGTACTTC. Translation gives CASSRTGGVFGETQYF.

This clonotype was seen more than once but under ten times. The rearrangement joins TRBV2 to TRBJ1-1; D gene ambiguous. Between the trimmed V and J ends, which lost 4 bases and 0 bases, there was a span of 12 bases. The CDR3 loop spans 15 amino acids. In germline, CDR1 is SNHLY, CDR2 FYNNEI. The CDR3 here is CASSGEYRMNTEAFF. DNA of the CDR3: TGTGCCAGCAGTGGGGAGTACCGAATGAACACTGAAGCTTTCTTT.

This rearrangement joins TRBV7-9 to TRBJ2-3; D possibly corresponds to TRBD2 (6 bases). V was cut by 5 bases and J by 4 bases, with 16 bases left in between. In germline, CDR1 is SEHNR, CDR2 FQNEAQ (reference sequence). CDR3 length equals 15 residues. The CDR3 reads CASSPSTGEADTQYF. The CDR3 DNA is TGTGCCAGCAGCCCAAGTACGGGAGAGGCAGATACGCAGTATTTT.

The chain employs TRBV5-1 and TRBJ1-3; 7 bases agree with TRBD1. Germline V lookup: CDR1 SGHRS, CDR2 YFSETQ. After removal of 0 bases from V and 0 bases from J, the junction contained 6 bases not matched to a gene. CDR3 length: 17 amino acids. CDR3 in DNA: TGCGCCAGCAGCTTGGGGGGACAGCTAAGCTCTGGAAACACCATATATTTT. This gives the protein CASSLGGQLSSGNTIYF.

CDR3 DNA sequence: TGTGCCAGCAGTGAAGAGGGGGGAGCCAAAAACATTCAGTACTTC. It encodes CASSEEGGAKNIQYF. The rearrangement joins TRBV2 to TRBJ2-4; D is possibly TRBD1 or TRBD2 (6 bases each). The germline V gene encodes CDR1 SNHLY and CDR2 FYNNEI. This CDR3 has 15 residues. Trimming removed 1 base from V and 0 bases from J, with 7 bases in between.

This clonotype was seen repeatedly, ten times or more. The chain links TRBV9 to TRBJ2-1; D might be TRBD2 (5 bases). The CDR3 is made up of 16 amino acids. Germline-derived CDR1 and CDR2 are SGDLS and YYNGEE. The V gene lost 0 bases and the J gene lost 0 bases, with 10 bases spanning the gap. The CDR3 DNA reads as TGTGCCAGCAGCGTAGGCGGACGGGGCTCCTACAATGAGCAGTTCTTC. Translated, it gives CASSVGGRGSYNEQFF. Drawing the rest from reference TRBV9 and TRBJ2-1, the complete variable domain is DSGVTQTPKHLITATGQRVTLRCSPRSGDLSVYWYQQSLDQGLQFLIQYYNGEERAKGNILERFSAQQFPDLHSELNLSSLELGDSALYFCASSVGGRGSYNEQFFGPGTRLTVL.

This clonotype has only a few counts. The gene calls are TRBV6-2 or TRBV6-3 and TRBJ2-1, with TRBD2 identical over 8 bases. CDR1 and CDR2 from the germline V gene are MNHEY and SVGEGT. This CDR3 is 14 amino acids long. After removal of 4 bases from V and 8 bases from J, the junction contained 7 bases not matched to a gene. CDR3 region: CASSSHFGGDEQFF. CDR3 sequence (DNA): TGTGCCAGCAGTTCCCATTTCGGGGGGGATGAGCAGTTCTTC.

This clonotype was counted a few times. The J gene is TRBJ1-1, the V gene TRBV12-3 or TRBV12-4; D unresolved. V was cut by 2 bases and J by 3 bases, with 7 bases left in between. The CDR3 spans 13 residues. The CDR3 sequence: CASSLLQYTEAFF. The CDR3 DNA follows: TGTGCCAGCAGTTTACTCCAGTACACTGAAGCTTTCTTT.

This clonotype has only a few counts. This chain connects TRBV5-6 to TRBJ2-7; 10 bases line up with TRBD2. The CDR3 covers 16 residues. CDR1 is SGHDT and CDR2 is YYEEEE in the germline V gene. Unmatched junction bases numbered 6, after V lost 3 bases and J lost 0 bases. In DNA form, the CDR3 reads TGTGCCAGCAGCTCCACCGGGACTAGCGTCTCCTACGAGCAGTACTTC. Translation gives CASSSTGTSVSYEQYF.

The chain joins TRBV7-2 to TRBJ2-2; D is perhaps TRBD1 (5 bases). V lost 4 bases to trimming and J lost 5 bases, with 20 bases between them. In germline, CDR1 is SGHTA, CDR2 FQGNSA. This CDR3 contains 17 residues. The CDR3: CASSSRTVWGVTGELFF. CDR3 sequence (DNA): TGTGCCAGCAGCTCCCGGACCGTTTGGGGCGTAACCGGGGAGCTGTTTTTT.